This is a list of T cell receptor beta chains from one sample in a study of blood T cell repertoires in COVID-19. Assay used: immunoSEQ multiplex PCR; TCRdb lists only in-frame clones, some missing. In the table there are around 77,000 clones, approximately 89% of which are singletons. The sequenced sample consisted of peripheral blood. The receptors derive from a woman between 55 and 75 years old with active COVID-19. CDR3s include the opening cysteine and the closing phenylalanine or tryptophan. D genes are given only for firm matches.

d_call,v_call,j_call,cdr3_aa
NA,TRBV7-8,TRBJ2-7,CASSPLRGSYEQYF
NA,TRBV15,TRBJ2-5,CATSRGGLGGDQETQYF
TRBD1,TRBV6-5,TRBJ2-1,CASSYSTGEFF
NA,TRBV6-4,TRBJ2-2,CASSVGLYTGELFF
TRBD2,TRBV29-1,TRBJ2-3,CSVVAGAGGGTDTQYF
TRBD1,TRBV28,TRBJ2-1,CASTLRTGSYNEQFF
TRBD1,TRBV2,TRBJ2-3,CASSRTGYTDTQYF
NA,TRBV9,TRBJ2-5,CASGRGRGETQYF
TRBD1,TRBV28,TRBJ2-7,CASSSQGGRAYEQYF
TRBD2,TRBV7-9,TRBJ2-3,CASSLELAVLNTQYF
NA,TRBV10-2,TRBJ2-1,CASSATSYNEQFF
TRBD1,TRBV11-2,TRBJ1-4,CASSLDLGDSGEKLFF
TRBD1,TRBV3-1/TRBV3-2,TRBJ2-2,CASSRQGGGELFF
TRBD1,TRBV7-9,TRBJ2-3,CASSPTGGNTDTQYF
TRBD1,TRBV5-1,TRBJ1-1,CASRAGQGGTEAFF
TRBD1,TRBV2,TRBJ2-5,CASSRTGGAETQYF
TRBD1,TRBV7-6,TRBJ2-7,CASSSRRDRVGYEQYF
TRBD2,TRBV11-2,TRBJ2-7,CASSLAGEGPYEQYF
NA,TRBV28,TRBJ1-5,CASSFGLRYQPQHF
TRBD2,TRBV5-1,TRBJ2-5,CASSPSTSGNFGTQYF
TRBD2,TRBV3-1/TRBV3-2,TRBJ2-1,CASSQDLAGVVGNEQFF
NA,TRBV18,TRBJ1-1,CASSPNFQGGAFF
NA,TRBV30,TRBJ2-1,CAWYDLGHEQFF
TRBD1,TRBV27,TRBJ2-1,CASSLSPSRTGARNYLTGNEQFF
TRBD1,TRBV28,TRBJ1-1,CASGTGLTEAFF
NA,TRBV10-1,TRBJ1-2,CASSIGRDYGYTF
TRBD1,TRBV3-1/TRBV3-2,TRBJ1-2,CASSPQKGGQGAYGYTF
TRBD1,TRBV10-3,TRBJ1-1,CAISERQGAGTEAFF
NA,TRBV12-3/TRBV12-4,TRBJ1-2,CASRLHYGYTF
NA,TRBV28,TRBJ2-1,CASLRWGGNEQFF
TRBD1,TRBV18,TRBJ2-2,CASSSRTGGSTGELFF
NA,TRBV7-2,TRBJ2-7,CASSPRSPREPRSLEQYF
TRBD2,TRBV24-1,TRBJ2-5,CATSDSGSRTQYF
TRBD2,TRBV2,TRBJ2-3,CASSGKREAPTDTQYF
NA,TRBV6-5,TRBJ1-5,CASRLDRSNQPQHF
TRBD2,TRBV18,TRBJ2-7,CASSPLRSGRSYEQYF
TRBD1,TRBV2,TRBJ1-1,CASSAGQRRAFF
NA,TRBV19,TRBJ1-6,CASSSRGRGNDNSPLHF
TRBD2,TRBV7-2,TRBJ2-5,CASSFGLAAETQYF
NA,TRBV7-9,TRBJ2-5,CASSLRSGLETQYF
NA,TRBV9,TRBJ2-3,CATAAGGFGDTQYF
NA,TRBV14,TRBJ1-2,CASSHAGSSSGTF
NA,TRBV3-1/TRBV3-2,TRBJ2-7,CASSQDLQGKGQYF
NA,TRBV20-1,TRBJ2-5,CSKKARETQYF
TRBD1,TRBV28,TRBJ2-1,CASSSSGQGVVNEQFF
NA,TRBV18,TRBJ2-1,CASSPMKGGHNEQFF
NA,TRBV12-3/TRBV12-4,TRBJ2-1,CASSFLVDEQFF